This TCR beta chain was found in a study of blood T cell repertoires in COVID-19. Study summary: Samples taken during acute and convalescent COVID-19 were collected in the United States, Italy and Spain. Sources were T cells, B-cell-depleted T cells, or PBMCs; the material itself was cDNA or gDNA.

In the authors' methods: It was from reference gene primer amplification that nucleated cell counts were estimated. Sequencing was performed with immunoSEQ multiplex PCR; in TCRdb, only in-frame clones are kept and a portion is missing. That table gives V, J and clone size, and the DNA gave D and trimming. The data contain 200,000 to 250,000 clones, 87% of them singletons. The germline V gene encodes CDR1 SGHVS and CDR2 FQNEAQ. The CDR3 is 15 residues long. V was trimmed by 1 base and J by 2 bases, leaving 12 bases between them. The chain links TRBV7-8 to TRBJ2-7, with unresolved D. This clonotype originated in a man aged 18 to 35 with active or convalescent COVID-19. Sequences were obtained from peripheral blood. The CDR3 DNA follows: TGTGCCAGCAGCTTAGAACCGGGTGGTACCTACGAGCAGTACTTC. Protein product: CASSLEPGGTYEQYF. The variable domain in full, completed from reference TRBV7-8 and TRBJ2-7, reads GAGVSQSPRYKVAKRGQDVALRCDPISGHVSLFWYQQALGQGPEFLTYFQNEAQLDKSGLPSDRFFAERPEGSVSTLKIQRTQQEDSAVYLCASSLEPGGTYEQYFGPGTRLTVT.